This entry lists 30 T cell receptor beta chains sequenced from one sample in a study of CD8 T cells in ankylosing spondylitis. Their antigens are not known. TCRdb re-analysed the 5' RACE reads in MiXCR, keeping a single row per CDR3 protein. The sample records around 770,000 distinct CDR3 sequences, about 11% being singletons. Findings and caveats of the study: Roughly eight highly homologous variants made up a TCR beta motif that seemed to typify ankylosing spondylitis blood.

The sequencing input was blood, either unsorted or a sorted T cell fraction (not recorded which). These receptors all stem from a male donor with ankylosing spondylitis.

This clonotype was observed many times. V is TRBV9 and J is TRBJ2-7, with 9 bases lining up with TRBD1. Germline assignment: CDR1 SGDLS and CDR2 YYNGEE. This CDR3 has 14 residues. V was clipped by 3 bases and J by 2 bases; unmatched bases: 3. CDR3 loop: CASSARDRAYEQYF. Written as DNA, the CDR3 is TGTGCCAGCAGCGCTCGGGACAGGGCCTACGAGCAGTACTTC. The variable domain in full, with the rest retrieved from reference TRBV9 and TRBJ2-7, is DSGVTQTPKHLITATGQRVTLRCSPRSGDLSVYWYQQSLDQGLQFLIQYYNGEERAKGNILERFSAQQFPDLHSELNLSSLELGDSALYFCASSARDRAYEQYFGPGTRLTVT.

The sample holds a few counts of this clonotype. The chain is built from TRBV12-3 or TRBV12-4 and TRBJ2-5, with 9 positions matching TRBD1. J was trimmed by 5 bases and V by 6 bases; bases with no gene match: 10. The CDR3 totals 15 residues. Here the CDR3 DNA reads TGTGCCAGCAGGGGTGGGACAGGGAGGGTGGAGACCCAGTACTTC. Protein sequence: CASRGGTGRVETQYF.

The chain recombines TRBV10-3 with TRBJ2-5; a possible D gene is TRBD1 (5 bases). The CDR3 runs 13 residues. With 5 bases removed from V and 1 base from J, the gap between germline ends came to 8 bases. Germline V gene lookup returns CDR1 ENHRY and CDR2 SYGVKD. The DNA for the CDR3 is TGTGCCATCAGTAGGCAGGGCCAAGAGACCCAGTACTTC. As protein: CAISRQGQETQYF.

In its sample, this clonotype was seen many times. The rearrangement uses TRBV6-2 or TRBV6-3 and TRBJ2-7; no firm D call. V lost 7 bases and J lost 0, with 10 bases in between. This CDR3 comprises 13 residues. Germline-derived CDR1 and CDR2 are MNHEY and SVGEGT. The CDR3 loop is CASNLHSSYEQYF. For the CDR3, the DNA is TGTGCCAGCAACCTCCACAGCTCCTACGAGCAGTACTTC.

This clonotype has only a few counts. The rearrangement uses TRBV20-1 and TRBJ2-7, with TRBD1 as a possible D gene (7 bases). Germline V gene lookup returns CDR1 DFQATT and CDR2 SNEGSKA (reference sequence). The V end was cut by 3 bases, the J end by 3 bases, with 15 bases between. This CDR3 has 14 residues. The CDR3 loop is CSARVAGGHYEQYF. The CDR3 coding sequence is TGCAGTGCTAGGGTGGCAGGGGGGCACTACGAGCAGTACTTC.

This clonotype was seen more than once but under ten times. The CDR3 DNA reads as TGTGCCAGCAGCCCCTCTAGCGGAAGGCAAGAGACCCAGTACTTC. It is translated as CASSPSSGRQETQYF. V gene TRBV7-6 combines with J gene TRBJ2-5; TRBD2 agrees at 7 bases. There are 15 residues in the CDR3. V shed 5 bases and J 2 bases; nucleotides not matched to a gene: 8. The germline V gene encodes CDR1 SGHVS and CDR2 FNYEAQ.

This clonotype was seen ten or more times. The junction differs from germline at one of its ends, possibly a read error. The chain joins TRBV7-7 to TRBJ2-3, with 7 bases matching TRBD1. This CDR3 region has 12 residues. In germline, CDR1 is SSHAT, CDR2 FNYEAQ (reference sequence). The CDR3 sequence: CASSPNRGTQYF. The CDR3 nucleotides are TGTGCTAGCAGCCCAAACAGGGGTACGCAGTATTTT.

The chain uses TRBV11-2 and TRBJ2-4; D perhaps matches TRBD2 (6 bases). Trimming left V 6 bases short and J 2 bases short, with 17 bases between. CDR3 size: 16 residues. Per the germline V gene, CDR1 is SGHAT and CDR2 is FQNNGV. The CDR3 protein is CASRSVRGSPKNIQYF. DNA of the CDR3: TGTGCCAGCAGATCTGTCCGGGGGAGTCCCAAAAACATTCAGTACTTC.

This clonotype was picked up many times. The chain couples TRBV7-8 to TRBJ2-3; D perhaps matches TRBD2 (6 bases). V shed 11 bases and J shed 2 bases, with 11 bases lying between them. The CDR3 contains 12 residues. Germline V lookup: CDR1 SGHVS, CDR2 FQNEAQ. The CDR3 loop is CASGVLTDTQYF. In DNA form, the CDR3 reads TGTGCCTCGGGGGTTCTCACAGATACGCAGTATTTT.

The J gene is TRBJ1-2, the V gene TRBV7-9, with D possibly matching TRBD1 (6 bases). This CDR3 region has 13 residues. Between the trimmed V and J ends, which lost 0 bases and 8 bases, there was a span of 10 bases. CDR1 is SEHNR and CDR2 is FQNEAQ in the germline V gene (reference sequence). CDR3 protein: CASSLAGAEGYTF. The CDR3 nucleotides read TGTGCCAGCAGCTTAGCGGGGGCTGAGGGCTACACCTTC.

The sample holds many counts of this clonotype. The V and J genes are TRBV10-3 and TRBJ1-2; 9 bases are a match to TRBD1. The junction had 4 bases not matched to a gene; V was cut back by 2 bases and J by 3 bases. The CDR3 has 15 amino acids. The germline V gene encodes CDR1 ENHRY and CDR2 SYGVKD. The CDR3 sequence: CAISEPTGGYYGYTF. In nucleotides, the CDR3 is TGTGCCATCAGTGAGCCGACAGGGGGATACTATGGCTACACCTTC.

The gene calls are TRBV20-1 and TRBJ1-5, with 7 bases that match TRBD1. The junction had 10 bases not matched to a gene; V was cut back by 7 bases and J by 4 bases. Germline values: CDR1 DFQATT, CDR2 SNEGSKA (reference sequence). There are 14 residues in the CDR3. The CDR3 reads CSVSLGRGNQPQHF. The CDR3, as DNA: TGCAGTGTTTCCCTGGGCAGGGGGAATCAGCCCCAGCATTTT.

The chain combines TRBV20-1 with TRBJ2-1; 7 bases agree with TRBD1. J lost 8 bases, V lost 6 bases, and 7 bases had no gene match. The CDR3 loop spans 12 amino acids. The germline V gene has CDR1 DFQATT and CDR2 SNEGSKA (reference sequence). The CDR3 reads CSAPDRTDEQFF. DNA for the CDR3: TGCAGTGCCCCGGACAGGACCGATGAGCAGTTCTTC.

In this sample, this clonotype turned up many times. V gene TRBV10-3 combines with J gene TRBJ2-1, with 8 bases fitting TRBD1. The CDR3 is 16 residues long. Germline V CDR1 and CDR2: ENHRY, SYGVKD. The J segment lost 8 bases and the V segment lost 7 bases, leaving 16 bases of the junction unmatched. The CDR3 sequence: CAITRGPDRERDEQFF. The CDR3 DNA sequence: TGTGCCATCACGCGGGGCCCGGACAGGGAACGTGATGAGCAGTTCTTC.

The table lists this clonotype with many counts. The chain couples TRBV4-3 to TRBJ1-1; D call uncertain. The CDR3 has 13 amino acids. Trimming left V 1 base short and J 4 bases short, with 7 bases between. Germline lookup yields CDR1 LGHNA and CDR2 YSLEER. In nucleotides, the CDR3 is TGCGCCAGCAGCCAAGTACGGGGCACTGAAGCTTTCTTT. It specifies CASSQVRGTEAFF.

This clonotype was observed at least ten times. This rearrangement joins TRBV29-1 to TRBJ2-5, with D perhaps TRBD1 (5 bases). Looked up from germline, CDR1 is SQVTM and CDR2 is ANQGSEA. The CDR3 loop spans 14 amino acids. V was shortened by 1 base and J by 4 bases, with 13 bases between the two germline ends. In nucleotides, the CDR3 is TGCAGCGTTGAAGCTCCCGCTCAGGGAGAGACCCAGTACTTC. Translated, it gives CSVEAPAQGETQYF.

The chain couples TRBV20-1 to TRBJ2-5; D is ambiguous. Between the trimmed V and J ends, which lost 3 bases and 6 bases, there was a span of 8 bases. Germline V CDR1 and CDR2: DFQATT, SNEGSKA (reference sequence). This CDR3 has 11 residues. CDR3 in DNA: TGCAGTGCTAGCGGAAGAAAGACCCAGTACTTC. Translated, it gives CSASGRKTQYF.

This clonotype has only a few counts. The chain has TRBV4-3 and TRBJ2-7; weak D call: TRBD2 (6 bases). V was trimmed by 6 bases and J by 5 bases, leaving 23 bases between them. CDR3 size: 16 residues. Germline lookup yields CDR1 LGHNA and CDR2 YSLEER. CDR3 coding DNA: TGCGCCAGCAGTCCAAGTGTCACTAGCCCGTCCCACGAGCAGTACTTC. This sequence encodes CASSPSVTSPSHEQYF.

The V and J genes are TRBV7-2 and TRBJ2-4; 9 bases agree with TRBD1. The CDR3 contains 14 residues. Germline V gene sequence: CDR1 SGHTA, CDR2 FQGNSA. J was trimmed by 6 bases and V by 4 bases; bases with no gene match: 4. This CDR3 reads CASSSQGASNIQYF. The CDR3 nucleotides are TGTGCCAGCAGCTCACAGGGGGCATCAAACATTCAGTACTTC.

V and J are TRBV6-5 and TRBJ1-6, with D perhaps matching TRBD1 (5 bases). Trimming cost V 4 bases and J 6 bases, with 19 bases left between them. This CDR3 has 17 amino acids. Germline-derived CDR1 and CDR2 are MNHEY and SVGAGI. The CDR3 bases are TGTGCCAGCAGTTCAGACAGCTTCGGGGGGACTAATTCACCCCTCCACTTT. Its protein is CASSSDSFGGTNSPLHF.

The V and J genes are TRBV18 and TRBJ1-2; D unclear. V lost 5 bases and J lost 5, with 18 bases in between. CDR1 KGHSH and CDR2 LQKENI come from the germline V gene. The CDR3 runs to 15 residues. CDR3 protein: CASSTRQPLGYGYTF. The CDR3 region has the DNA TGTGCCAGCTCAACCCGGCAGCCCCTGGGATATGGCTACACCTTC.

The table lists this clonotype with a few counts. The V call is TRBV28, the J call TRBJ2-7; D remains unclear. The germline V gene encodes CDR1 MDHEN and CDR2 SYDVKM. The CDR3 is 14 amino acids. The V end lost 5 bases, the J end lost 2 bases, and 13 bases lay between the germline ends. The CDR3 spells CASSHGSFPYEQYF. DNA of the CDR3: TGTGCCAGCAGTCACGGGTCCTTCCCCTACGAGCAGTACTTC. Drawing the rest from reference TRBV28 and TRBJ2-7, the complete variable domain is DVKVTQSSRYLVKRTGEKVFLECVQDMDHENMFWYRQDPGLGLRLIYFSYDVKMKEKGDIPEGYSVSREKKERFSLILESASTNQTSMYLCASSHGSFPYEQYFGPGTRLTVT.

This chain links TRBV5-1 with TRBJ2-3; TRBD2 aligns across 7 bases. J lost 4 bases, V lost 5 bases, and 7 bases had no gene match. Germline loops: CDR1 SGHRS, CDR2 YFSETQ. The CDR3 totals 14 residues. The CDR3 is CASRPTGGSDTQYF. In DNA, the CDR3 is TGCGCCAGCAGGCCGACGGGGGGTTCAGATACGCAGTATTTT.

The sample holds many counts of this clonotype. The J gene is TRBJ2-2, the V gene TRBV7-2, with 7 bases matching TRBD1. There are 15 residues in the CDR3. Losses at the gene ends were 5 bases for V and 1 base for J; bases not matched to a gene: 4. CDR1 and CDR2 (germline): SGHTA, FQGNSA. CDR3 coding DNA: TGTGCCAGCAGCCAGAGGACAGGGAACACCGGGGAGCTGTTTTTT. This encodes CASSQRTGNTGELFF.

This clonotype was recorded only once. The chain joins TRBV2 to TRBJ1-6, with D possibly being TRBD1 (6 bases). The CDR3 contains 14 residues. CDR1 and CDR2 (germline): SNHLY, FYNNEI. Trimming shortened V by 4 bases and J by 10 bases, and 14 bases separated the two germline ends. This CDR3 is CASSVQGGGSPLHF. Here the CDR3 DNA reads TGTGCCAGCAGTGTGCAGGGAGGGGGATCACCCCTCCACTTT. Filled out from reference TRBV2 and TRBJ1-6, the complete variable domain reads EPEVTQTPSHQVTQMGQEVILRCVPISNHLYFYWYRQILGQKVEFLVSFYNNEISEKSEIFDDQFSVERPDGSNFTLKIRSTKLEDSAMYFCASSVQGGGSPLHFGNGTRLTVT.

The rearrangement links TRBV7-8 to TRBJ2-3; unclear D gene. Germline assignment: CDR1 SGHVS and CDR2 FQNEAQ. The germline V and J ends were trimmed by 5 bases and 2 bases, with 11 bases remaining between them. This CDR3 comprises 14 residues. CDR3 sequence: CASSPRAVTDTQYF. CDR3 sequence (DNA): TGTGCCAGCAGCCCCCGCGCGGTCACAGATACGCAGTATTTT. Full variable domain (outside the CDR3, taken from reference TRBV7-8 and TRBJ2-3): GAGVSQSPRYKVAKRGQDVALRCDPISGHVSLFWYQQALGQGPEFLTYFQNEAQLDKSGLPSDRFFAERPEGSVSTLKIQRTQQEDSAVYLCASSPRAVTDTQYFGPGTRLTVL.

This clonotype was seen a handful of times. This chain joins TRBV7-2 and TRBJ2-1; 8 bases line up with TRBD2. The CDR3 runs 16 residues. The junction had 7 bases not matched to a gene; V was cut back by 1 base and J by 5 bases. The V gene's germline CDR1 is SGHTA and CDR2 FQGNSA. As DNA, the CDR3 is TGTGCCAGCAGCTTAGTTCTGCGGGAGGTGAACAATGAGCAGTTCTTC. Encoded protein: CASSLVLREVNNEQFF.

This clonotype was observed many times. Written as DNA, the CDR3 is TGTGCCATCAGTGAGCAGGCAACTAACTATGGCTACACCTTC. Amino acid sequence: CAISEQATNYGYTF. V usage is TRBV10-3 and J usage is TRBJ1-2; no definite D call. This CDR3 is built from 14 residues. The germline V gene encodes CDR1 ENHRY and CDR2 SYGVKD. Trimming cost V 2 bases and J 0 bases, with 7 bases left between them.

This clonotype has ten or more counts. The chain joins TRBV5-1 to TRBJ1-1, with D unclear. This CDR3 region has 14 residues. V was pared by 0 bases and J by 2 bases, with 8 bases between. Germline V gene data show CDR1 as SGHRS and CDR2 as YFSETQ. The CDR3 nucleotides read TGCGCCAGCAGCTTGGTTCCACCCAACACTGAAGCTTTCTTT. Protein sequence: CASSLVPPNTEAFF.

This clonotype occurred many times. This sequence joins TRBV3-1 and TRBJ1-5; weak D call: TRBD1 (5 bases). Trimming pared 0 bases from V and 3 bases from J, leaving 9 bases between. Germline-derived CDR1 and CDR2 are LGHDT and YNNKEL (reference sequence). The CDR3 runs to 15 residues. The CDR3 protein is CASSQEAGPNQPQHF. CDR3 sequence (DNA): TGTGCCAGCAGCCAAGAGGCAGGGCCCAATCAGCCCCAGCATTTT.